These T cell receptor beta chains were read from a single sample in a study of T cells in Graves' hyperthyroidism and ophthalmopathy. TCRdb called the multiplex PCR reads again in MiXCR, with one record for every CDR3 protein. The sample yields 350,000 to 400,000 distinct CDR3 sequences, less than 20% seen once. Sequenced: blood. These receptors all stem from a man between 18 and 29 years old with Graves' ophthalmopathy. CDR3s include the opening cysteine and the closing phenylalanine or tryptophan. Each record gives: D gene, J gene, V gene, clone size, CDR3 protein, CDR3 DNA. The D gene is left open where the match is weak. Not all rows give a size; the values are once, few, many and, for expanded clones, a class.

TRBD2 TRBJ2-1 TRBV6-1 few CASLGLAVSSYNEQFF TGTGCCAGCCTAGGTCTAGCGGTGAGCTCCTACAATGAGCAGTTCTTC
NA TRBJ1-1 TRBV6-5 many CASSYVPWGNTEAFF TGTGCCAGCAGTTACGTCCCTTGGGGGAACACTGAAGCTTTCTTT
NA TRBJ2-1 TRBV20-1 few CSASLPGTYNEQFF TGCAGTGCTAGTCTCCCGGGGACCTACAATGAGCAGTTCTTC
TRBD1 TRBJ2-7 TRBV10-3 few CAIQEEGQGVSYEQYF TGTGCCATCCAAGAGGAAGGGCAGGGGGTCTCCTACGAGCAGTACTTC
TRBD2 TRBJ2-3 TRBV12-3/TRBV12-4 once CASSYRPGGEDTQYF TGTGCCAGCAGTTACCGACCCGGGGGGGAGGATACGCAGTATTTT
NA TRBJ2-3 TRBV6-1 many CASRPTGLTDTQYF TGTGCCAGCAGGCCCACAGGGCTCACAGATACGCAGTATTTT
NA TRBJ1-1 TRBV5-1 many CASSAAGFEGTEAFF TGCGCCAGCAGCGCGGCAGGGTTTGAAGGCACTGAAGCTTTCTTT
TRBD1 TRBJ1-5 TRBV10-2 NA CASRQGLGQPQHF TGCGCCAGCAGACAGGGGTTAGGTCAGCCCCAGCATTTT
TRBD1 TRBJ1-2 TRBV18 few CASSQQGWNYGYTF TGTGCCAGCTCACAACAGGGGTGGAACTATGGCTACACCTTC
TRBD1 TRBJ1-4 TRBV18 NA CASSHRTGEDEKLFF TGTGCCAGCTCACACCGGACAGGGGAGGATGAAAAACTGTTTTTT
NA TRBJ1-5 TRBV12-3/TRBV12-4 many CASRAPGGPQHF TGTGCCAGCAGGGCCCCAGGAGGGCCCCAGCATTTT
TRBD1 TRBJ1-2 TRBV9 NA CASSPRDSVGYGYTF TGTGCCAGCAGCCCCCGGGACAGTGTAGGGTATGGCTACACCTTC
NA TRBJ2-7 TRBV6-1 many CASGGAYEQYF TGTGCCAGCGGGGGAGCTTACGAGCAGTACTTC
TRBD1 TRBJ1-4 TRBV3-1 few CASSQGTGLEKLFF TGTGCCAGCAGCCAAGGGACAGGATTAGAGAAACTGTTTTTT
NA TRBJ1-5 TRBV2 many CASIQGLESNQPQHF TGTGCCAGCATCCAGGGGCTGGAGAGCAATCAGCCCCAGCATTTT
NA TRBJ1-1 TRBV27 many CASSPRDTLSMNTEAFF TGTGCCAGCAGTCCCCGGGACACCCTCTCCATGAACACTGAAGCTTTCTTT
TRBD2 TRBJ2-3 TRBV10-3 few CAITRGGDTDTQYF TGTGCCATCACCCGGGGGGGCGACACAGATACGCAGTATTTT
NA TRBJ1-2 TRBV12-3/TRBV12-4 many CASSYSGEDGYTF TGTGCCAGCAGTTATTCAGGGGAGGATGGCTACACCTTC
TRBD1 TRBJ1-5 TRBV24-1 NA CATRRTGGWNQPQHF TGTGCCACCAGGAGGACAGGGGGCTGGAATCAGCCCCAGCATTTT
NA TRBJ2-7 TRBV9 NA CASSVHPAYEQYF TGTGCCAGCAGCGTACACCCGGCCTACGAGCAGTACTTC
TRBD1 TRBJ1-1 TRBV20-1 many CSASQGHTEAFF TGCAGTGCATCACAGGGGCACACTGAAGCTTTCTTT
TRBD1 TRBJ2-7 TRBV7-2 few CASSGRQGSEQYF TGTGCCAGCAGCGGACGACAGGGTTCCGAGCAGTACTTC
TRBD1 TRBJ1-4 TRBV11-2 many CASSMPGTGYEKLFF TGTGCCAGCAGCATGCCCGGGACAGGATATGAAAAACTGTTTTTT
NA TRBJ2-5 TRBV29-1 many CSVEVEGLETQYF TGCAGCGTTGAAGTCGAGGGGCTGGAGACCCAGTACTTC
NA TRBJ1-5 TRBV9 many CASSSDSSNQPQHF TGTGCCAGCAGTTCCGACTCGAGCAATCAGCCCCAGCATTTT
TRBD1 TRBJ1-5 TRBV2 NA CASRESGTGVQPQHF TGTGCCAGCAGAGAGTCCGGGACAGGAGTACAGCCCCAGCATTTT
TRBD1 TRBJ2-2 TRBV10-3 few CAISGTGGAGLNTGELFF TGTGCCATCAGTGGGACAGGGGGCGCGGGTCTGAACACCGGGGAGCTGTTTTTT